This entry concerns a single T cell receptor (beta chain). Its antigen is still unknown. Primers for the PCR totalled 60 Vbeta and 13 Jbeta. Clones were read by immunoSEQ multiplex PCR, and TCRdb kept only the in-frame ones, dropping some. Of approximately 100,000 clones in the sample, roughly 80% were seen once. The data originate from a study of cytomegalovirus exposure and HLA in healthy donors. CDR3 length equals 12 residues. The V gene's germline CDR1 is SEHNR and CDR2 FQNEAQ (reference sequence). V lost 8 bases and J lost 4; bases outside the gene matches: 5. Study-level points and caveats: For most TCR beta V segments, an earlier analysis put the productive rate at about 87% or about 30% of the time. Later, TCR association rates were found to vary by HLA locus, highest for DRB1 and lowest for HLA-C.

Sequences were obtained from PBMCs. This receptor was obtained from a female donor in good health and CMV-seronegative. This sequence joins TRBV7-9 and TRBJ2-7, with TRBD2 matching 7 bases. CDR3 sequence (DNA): TGTGCCAGCCGGGGGACTACGTACGAGCAGTACTTC. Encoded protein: CASRGTTYEQYF.